This entry is about one TCR beta chain. What it binds is not known. The CDR3 loop spans 13 amino acids. The V gene lost 5 bases and the J gene lost 1 base, with 8 bases spanning the gap. In germline, CDR1 is MDHEN, CDR2 SYDVKM. These data belong to a study of cytomegalovirus exposure and HLA in healthy donors. General study findings and limits: Common viral pathogens (according to a later analysis) appeared linked to several of the most significant clusters.

Use of 60 Vbeta and 13 Jbeta primers characterized the PCR. TCRdb's table, derived via immunoSEQ multiplex PCR, lists solely in-frame clones and lacks some. This repertoire shows tens of thousands of clones, 75% to 85% found once; its top ten account for around 54%. The chain recombines TRBV28 with TRBJ1-2; no clear D. The sequence was obtained from a man aged 45-65 years in good health and CMV-seropositive. Material for sequencing was PBMCs. In DNA form, the CDR3 reads TGTGCCAGCAGTCCGGGTCGTAACTATGGCTACACCTTC. It codes for CASSPGRNYGYTF.